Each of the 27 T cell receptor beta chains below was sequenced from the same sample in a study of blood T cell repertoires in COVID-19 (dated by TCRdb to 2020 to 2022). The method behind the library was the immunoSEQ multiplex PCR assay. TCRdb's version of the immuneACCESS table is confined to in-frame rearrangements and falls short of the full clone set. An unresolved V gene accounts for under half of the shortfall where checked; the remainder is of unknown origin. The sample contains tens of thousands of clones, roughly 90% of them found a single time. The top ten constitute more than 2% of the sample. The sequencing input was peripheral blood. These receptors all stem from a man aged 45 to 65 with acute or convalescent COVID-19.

The CDR3 here is CASSTGTGNYNEQFF. DNA for the CDR3: TGTGCCAGCAGCACCGGGACAGGGAACTACAATGAGCAGTTCTTC. The chain couples TRBV7-2 to TRBJ2-1; 9 nucleotides match TRBD1. The CDR3 has 15 residues. V shed 5 bases, J shed 3 bases, and the junction held 5 bases outside the gene matches. The germline V gene encodes CDR1 SGHTA and CDR2 FQGNSA.

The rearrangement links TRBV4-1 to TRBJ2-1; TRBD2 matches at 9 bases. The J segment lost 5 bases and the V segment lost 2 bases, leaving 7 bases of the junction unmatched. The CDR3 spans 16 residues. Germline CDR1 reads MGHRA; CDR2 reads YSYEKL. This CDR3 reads CASSQPREGPHNEQFF. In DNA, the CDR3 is TGCGCCAGCAGCCAACCGCGGGAGGGCCCCCACAATGAGCAGTTCTTC.

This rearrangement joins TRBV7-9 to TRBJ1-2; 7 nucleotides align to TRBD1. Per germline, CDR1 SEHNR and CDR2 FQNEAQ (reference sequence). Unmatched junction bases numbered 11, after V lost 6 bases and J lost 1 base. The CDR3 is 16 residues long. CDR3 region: CASSPHPGQLNYGYTF. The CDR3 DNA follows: TGTGCCAGCAGTCCACACCCGGGACAGCTTAACTATGGCTACACCTTC.

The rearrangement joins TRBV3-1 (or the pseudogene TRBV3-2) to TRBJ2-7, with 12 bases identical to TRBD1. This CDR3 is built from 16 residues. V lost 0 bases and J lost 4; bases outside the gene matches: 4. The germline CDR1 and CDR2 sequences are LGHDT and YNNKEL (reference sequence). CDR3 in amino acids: CASSQEGDRGRYEQYF. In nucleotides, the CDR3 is TGTGCCAGCAGCCAAGAAGGGGACAGGGGGCGGTACGAGCAGTACTTC.

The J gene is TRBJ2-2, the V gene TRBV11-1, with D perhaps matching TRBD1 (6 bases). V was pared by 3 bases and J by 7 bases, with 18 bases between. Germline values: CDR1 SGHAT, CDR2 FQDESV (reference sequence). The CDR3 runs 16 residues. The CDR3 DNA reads TGTGCCAGCAGCTTCTCCAGGGGAGTATTAAGCGGGGAGCTGTTTTTT. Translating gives CASSFSRGVLSGELFF.

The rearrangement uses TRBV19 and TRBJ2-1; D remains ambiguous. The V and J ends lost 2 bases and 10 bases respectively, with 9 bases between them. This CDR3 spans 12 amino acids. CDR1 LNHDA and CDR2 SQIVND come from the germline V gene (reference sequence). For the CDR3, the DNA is TGTGCCAGTAGTATACAGAGGCGGGAGCAGTTCTTC. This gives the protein CASSIQRREQFF.

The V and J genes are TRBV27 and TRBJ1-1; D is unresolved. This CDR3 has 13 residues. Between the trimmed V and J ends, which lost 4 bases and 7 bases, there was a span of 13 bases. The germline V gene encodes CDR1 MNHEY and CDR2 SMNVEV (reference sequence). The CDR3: CASSYSLSGEAFF. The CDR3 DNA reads TGTGCCAGCAGTTACTCTCTTAGTGGTGAAGCTTTCTTT.

DNA of the CDR3: TGTGCCAGCAGTAAGGACAGGGGGCTTGGCTACACCTTC. Translated: CASSKDRGLGYTF. The chain joins TRBV12-3 or TRBV12-4 to TRBJ1-2, with 11 bases lining up with TRBD1. V gave up 5 bases and J gave up 7 bases; unmatched junction bases: 3. The CDR3 is made up of 13 amino acids.

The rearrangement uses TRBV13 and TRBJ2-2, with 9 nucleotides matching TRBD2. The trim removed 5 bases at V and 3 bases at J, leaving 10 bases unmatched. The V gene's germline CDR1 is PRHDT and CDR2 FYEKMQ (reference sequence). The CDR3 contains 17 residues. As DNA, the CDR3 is TGTGCCAGCAGCCCGAGCGCGACTAGCGGTTACACCGGGGAGCTGTTTTTT. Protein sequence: CASSPSATSGYTGELFF.

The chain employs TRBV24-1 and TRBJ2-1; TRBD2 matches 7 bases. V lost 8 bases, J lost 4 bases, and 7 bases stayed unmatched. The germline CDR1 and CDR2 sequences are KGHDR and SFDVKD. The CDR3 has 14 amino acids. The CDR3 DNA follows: TGTGCCACCAAGTCCGCGGGAGCGTACAATGAGCAGTTCTTC. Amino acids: CATKSAGAYNEQFF.

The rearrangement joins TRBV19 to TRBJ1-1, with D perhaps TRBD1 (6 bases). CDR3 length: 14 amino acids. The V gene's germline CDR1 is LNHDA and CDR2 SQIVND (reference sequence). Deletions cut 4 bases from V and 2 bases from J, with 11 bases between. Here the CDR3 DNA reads TGTGCCAGTAGTACGACAGGCGCCAACACTGAAGCTTTCTTT. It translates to CASSTTGANTEAFF.

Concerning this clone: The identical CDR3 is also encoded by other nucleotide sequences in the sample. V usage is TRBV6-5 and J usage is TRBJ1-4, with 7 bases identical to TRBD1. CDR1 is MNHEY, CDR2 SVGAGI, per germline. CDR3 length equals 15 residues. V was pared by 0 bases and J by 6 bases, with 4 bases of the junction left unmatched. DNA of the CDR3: TGTGCCAGCAGTTACTCCCGGCAGGGGGATGAAAAACTGTTTTTT. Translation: CASSYSRQGDEKLFF.

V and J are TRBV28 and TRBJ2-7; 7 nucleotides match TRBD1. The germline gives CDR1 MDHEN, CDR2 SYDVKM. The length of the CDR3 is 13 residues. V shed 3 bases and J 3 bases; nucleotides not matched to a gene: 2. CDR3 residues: CASSLGTDYEQYF. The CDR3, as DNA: TGTGCCAGCAGTTTGGGGACAGACTACGAGCAGTACTTC.

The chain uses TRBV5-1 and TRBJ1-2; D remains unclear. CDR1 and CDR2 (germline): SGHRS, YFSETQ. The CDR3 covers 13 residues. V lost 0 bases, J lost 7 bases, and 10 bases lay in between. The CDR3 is CASSLAGFSGYTF. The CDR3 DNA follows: TGCGCCAGCAGCTTGGCGGGTTTCAGTGGCTACACCTTC.

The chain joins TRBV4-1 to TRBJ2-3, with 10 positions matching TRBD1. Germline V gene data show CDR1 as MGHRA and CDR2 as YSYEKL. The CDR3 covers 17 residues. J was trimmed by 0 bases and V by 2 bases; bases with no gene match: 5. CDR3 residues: CASSQPRTGGSTDTQYF. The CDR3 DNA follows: TGCGCCAGCAGCCAACCAAGGACAGGGGGAAGCACAGATACGCAGTATTTT.

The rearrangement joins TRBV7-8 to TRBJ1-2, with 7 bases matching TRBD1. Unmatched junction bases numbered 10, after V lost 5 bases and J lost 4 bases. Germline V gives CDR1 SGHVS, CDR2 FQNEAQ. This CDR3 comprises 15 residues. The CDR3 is CASSPRQGSVYGYTF. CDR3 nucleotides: TGTGCCAGCAGCCCTCGACAGGGATCAGTCTATGGCTACACCTTC.

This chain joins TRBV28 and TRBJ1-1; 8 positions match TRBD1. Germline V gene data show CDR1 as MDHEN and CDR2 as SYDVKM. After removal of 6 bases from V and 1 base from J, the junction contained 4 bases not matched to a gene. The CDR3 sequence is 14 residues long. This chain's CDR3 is CASRSGGPNTEAFF. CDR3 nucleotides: TGTGCCAGCAGGTCAGGGGGCCCGAACACTGAAGCTTTCTTT.

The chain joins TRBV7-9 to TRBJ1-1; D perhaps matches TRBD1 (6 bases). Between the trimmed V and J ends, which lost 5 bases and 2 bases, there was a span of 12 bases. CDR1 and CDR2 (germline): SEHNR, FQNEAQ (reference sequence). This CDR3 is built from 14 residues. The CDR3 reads CASSPQQGNTEAFF. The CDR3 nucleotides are TGTGCCAGCAGCCCCCAACAGGGAAACACTGAAGCTTTCTTT.

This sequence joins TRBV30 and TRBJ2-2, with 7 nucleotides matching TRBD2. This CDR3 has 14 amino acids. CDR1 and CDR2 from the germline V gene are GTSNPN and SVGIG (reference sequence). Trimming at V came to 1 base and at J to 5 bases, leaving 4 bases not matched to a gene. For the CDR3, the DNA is TGTGCCTGGAGTGGGGAGGGCGCAACCGGGGAGCTGTTTTTT. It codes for CAWSGEGATGELFF.

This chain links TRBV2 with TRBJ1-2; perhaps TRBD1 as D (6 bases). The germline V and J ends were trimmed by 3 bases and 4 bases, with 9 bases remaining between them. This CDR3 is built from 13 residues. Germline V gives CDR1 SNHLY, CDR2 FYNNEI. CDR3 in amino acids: CASSDGRGYGYTF. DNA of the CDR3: TGTGCCAGCAGTGACGGCAGGGGCTATGGCTACACCTTC.

DNA for the CDR3: TGTGCCAGTAGTTCAGGGGTGGGGAACATTCAGTACTTC. It specifies CASSSGVGNIQYF. The genes are TRBV19 and TRBJ2-4; D perhaps matches TRBD1 (6 bases). This CDR3 has 13 amino acids. Germline CDR1 reads LNHDA; CDR2 reads SQIVND (reference sequence). V lost 5 bases and J lost 7, with 12 bases in between.

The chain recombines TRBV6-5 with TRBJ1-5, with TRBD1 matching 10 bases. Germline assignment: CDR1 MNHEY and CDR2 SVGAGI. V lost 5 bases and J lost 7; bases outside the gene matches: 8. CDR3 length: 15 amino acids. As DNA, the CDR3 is TGTGCCAGCAGTCCCGGGACAGGGGTAGGGCAGCCCCAGCATTTT. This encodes CASSPGTGVGQPQHF.

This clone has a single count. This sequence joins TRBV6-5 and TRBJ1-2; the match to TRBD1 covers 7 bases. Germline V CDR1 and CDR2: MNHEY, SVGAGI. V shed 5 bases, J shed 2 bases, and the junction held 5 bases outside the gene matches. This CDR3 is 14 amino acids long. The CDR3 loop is CASSPGTANYGYTF. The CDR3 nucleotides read TGTGCCAGCAGTCCCGGGACAGCGAACTATGGCTACACCTTC.

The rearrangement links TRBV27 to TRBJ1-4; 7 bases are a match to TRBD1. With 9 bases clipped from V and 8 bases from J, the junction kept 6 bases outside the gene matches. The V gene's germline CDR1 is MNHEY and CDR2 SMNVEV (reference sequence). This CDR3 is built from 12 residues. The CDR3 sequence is CASGTVSEKLFF. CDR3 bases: TGTGCCAGTGGGACAGTTTCCGAAAAACTGTTTTTT.

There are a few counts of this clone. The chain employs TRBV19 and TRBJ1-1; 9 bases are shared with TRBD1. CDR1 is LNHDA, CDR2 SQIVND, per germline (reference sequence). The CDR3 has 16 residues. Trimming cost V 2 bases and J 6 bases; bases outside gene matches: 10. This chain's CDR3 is CASSILLGQGNPEAFF. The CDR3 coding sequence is TGTGCCAGTAGTATACTCCTGGGACAGGGAAATCCTGAAGCTTTCTTT.

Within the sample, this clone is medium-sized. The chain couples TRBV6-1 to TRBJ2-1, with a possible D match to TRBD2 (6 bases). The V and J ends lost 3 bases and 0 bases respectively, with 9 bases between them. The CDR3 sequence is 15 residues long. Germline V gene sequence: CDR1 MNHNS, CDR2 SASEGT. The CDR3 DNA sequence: TGTGCCAGCAGTGACGGGGGTAACTCCTACAATGAGCAGTTCTTC. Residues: CASSDGGNSYNEQFF.

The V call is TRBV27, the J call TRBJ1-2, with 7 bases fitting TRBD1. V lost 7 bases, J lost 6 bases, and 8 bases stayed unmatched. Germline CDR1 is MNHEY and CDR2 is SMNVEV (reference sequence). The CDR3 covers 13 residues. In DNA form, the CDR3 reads TGTGCCAGCACTTCCGGGACAGTAAATGGCTACACCTTC. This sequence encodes CASTSGTVNGYTF.